This TCR beta chain comes out of a study of cytomegalovirus exposure and HLA in healthy donors. V lost 0 bases and J lost 5, with 9 bases in between. The CDR3 extends over 13 amino acids. Germline loops: CDR1 GTSNPN, CDR2 SVGIG (reference sequence). The validation cohort, a group of over a hundred subjects, included the donors and was separate from the roughly 620-subject first cohort. Study-wide results and caveats: The tendency of first-cohort TCR clusters to co-occur in the 90 to 150 validation repertoires emerged from a later analysis. Generally TCR sequences proved uncommon, though certain public TCRs appeared in numerous donors.

On this clone itself: Its target is unknown.

The method was immunoSEQ multiplex PCR; TCRdb's version includes in-frame clones alone and lacks a portion of them. The sample comprises about 110,000 clones, about 85% of which are singletons, and more than 2.5% rests with the top ten. The rearrangement links TRBV30 to TRBJ2-3; D call uncertain. The clonotype comes from a woman aged 18-30 years in good health and CMV-seronegative. Sequenced sample: PBMCs. CDR3 amino acids: CAWSVRIGDTQYF. CDR3 coding DNA: TGTGCCTGGAGTGTACGAATCGGAGATACGCAGTATTTT.